The entry below describes one TCR beta chain. This entry comes from a study of blood T cell repertoires in COVID-19. About the research overall: In each case, the material was cDNA or gDNA derived from T cells, B-cell-depleted T cells, or PBMCs.

The CDR3 has 16 amino acids. V was cut by 6 bases and J by 8 bases, with 22 bases left in between. The germline V gene has CDR1 MDHEN and CDR2 SYDVKM. In the authors' methods: Reference gene primer amplification in the assay estimated nucleated cell counts. TCRdb's table, derived via immunoSEQ multiplex PCR, lists solely in-frame clones and lacks some. For V, J and clone size, that table is used; D and trimming come from the DNA. The data contain 120,000 or so clones, approximately 83% of them singletons. The TCR sequence derives from a man aged 60-69 years with acute or convalescent COVID-19. The sequenced sample was peripheral blood. The chain recombines TRBV28 with TRBJ1-4; tentatively, D is TRBD1 (6 bases). The CDR3 DNA reads TGTGCCAGCAGCAGTGCTGCTAGGGGGACGGGAGAAAAACTGTTTTTT. Its protein is CASSSAARGTGEKLFF.